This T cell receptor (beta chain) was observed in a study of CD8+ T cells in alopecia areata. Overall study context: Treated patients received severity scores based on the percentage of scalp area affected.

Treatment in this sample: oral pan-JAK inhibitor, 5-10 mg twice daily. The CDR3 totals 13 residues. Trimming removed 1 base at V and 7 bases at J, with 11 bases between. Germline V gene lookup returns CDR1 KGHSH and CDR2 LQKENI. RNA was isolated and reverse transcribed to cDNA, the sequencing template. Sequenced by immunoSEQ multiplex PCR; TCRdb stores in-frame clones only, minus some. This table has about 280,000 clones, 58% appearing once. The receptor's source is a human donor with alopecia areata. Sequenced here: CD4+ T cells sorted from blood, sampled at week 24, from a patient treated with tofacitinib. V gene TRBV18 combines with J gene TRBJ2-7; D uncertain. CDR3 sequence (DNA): TGTGCCAGCTCACCACTTGTTGCGGAAGAGCAGTACTTC. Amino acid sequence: CASSPLVAEEQYF.